The rows below give T cell receptor beta chains drawn from one sample of a study of T cell repertoires in cytomegalovirus infection. MiXCR, applied by TCRdb to the reads, yields one record per CDR3 protein. Altogether almost 300,000 distinct CDR3 sequences are present, about 8.8% being singletons, with the ten largest covering around 2.4%. Sequencing was carried out using PBMCs. The receptors derive from a human donor in good health (CMV status not recorded). Some clones in this sample may be carry-over from other donors' samples. Each CDR3 is given with its conserved first and last residue. The D gene is left open where the match is weak. A clone size is listed for some rows: how often the clone was seen (once, few, many), or a class if it is expanded.

>TRBJ1-6|few|.|TRBV11-2
CASSLGLGVVNSPLHF
TGTGCCAGCAGCTTAGGCTTAGGGGTCGTTAATTCACCCCTCCACTTT
>TRBJ1-1|many|.|TRBV7-6
CASSTRGTLGDTEAFF
TGTGCCAGCAGCACCCGTGGGACTTTGGGGGACACTGAAGCTTTCTTT
>TRBJ2-3|many|.|TRBV20-1
CSARAGISSSTDTQYF
TGCAGTGCTAGGGCAGGGATCTCCTCTAGCACAGATACGCAGTATTTT
>TRBJ1-5|many|.|TRBV7-2
CASSLTGTPSSNQPQHF
TGTGCCAGCAGTCTTACAGGGACACCTAGTAGCAATCAGCCCCAGCATTTT
>TRBJ1-6|many|TRBD1|TRBV7-9
CASRGQAGTGSSPLHF
TGTGCCAGCAGAGGCCAAGCCGGGACAGGGAGTTCACCCCTCCACTTT
>TRBJ1-5|few|.|TRBV6-1
CASSERSQPQHF
TGTGCCAGCAGTGAAAGGAGTCAGCCCCAGCATTTT
>TRBJ2-2|many|.|TRBV14
CASSRTGHSNTGELFF
TGTGCCAGCAGCCGAACGGGGCATTCGAACACCGGGGAGCTGTTTTTT
>TRBJ2-5|many|.|TRBV11-2
CASSLSRAQETQYF
TGTGCCAGCAGCTTATCAAGGGCCCAAGAGACCCAGTACTTC
>TRBJ2-7|many|TRBD2|TRBV18
CASSLSTSGEYEQYF
TGTGCCAGCTCACTCTCGACTAGCGGGGAATACGAGCAGTACTTC
>TRBJ1-2|many|.|TRBV4-1
CASSQNRLGNYGYTF
TGCGCCAGCAGCCAGAACAGGCTAGGGAACTATGGCTACACCTTC
>TRBJ1-5|many|.|TRBV20-1
CSAREAKGNQPQHF
TGCAGTGCCCGAGAGGCAAAGGGCAATCAGCCCCAGCATTTT
>TRBJ1-1|few|.|TRBV20-1
CSARDMTGNTEAFF
TGCAGTGCTAGAGATATGACGGGGAACACTGAAGCTTTCTTT
>TRBJ2-1|many|.|TRBV7-6
CASSLLATGTYNEQFF
TGTGCCAGCAGCCTGTTGGCGACTGGGACCTACAATGAGCAGTTCTTC
>TRBJ2-2|many|TRBD1|TRBV5-5
CASSLYRGPLTGELFF
TGTGCCAGCAGCTTGTATAGGGGGCCCTTAACCGGGGAGCTGTTTTTT
>TRBJ1-1|few|.|TRBV20-1
CSAYGVKTNTEAFF
TGCAGTGCCTACGGGGTAAAGACGAACACTGAAGCTTTCTTT
>TRBJ1-5|many|TRBD1|TRBV28
CASIFRGQFGSNQPQHF
TGTGCCAGCATCTTCAGGGGACAGTTTGGAAGCAATCAGCCCCAGCATTTT
>TRBJ2-5|many|.|TRBV29-1
CSVEDRDPGTQYF
TGCAGCGTTGAAGATCGGGACCCCGGGACCCAGTACTTC
>TRBJ2-1|few|.|TRBV4-1
CASSQRIGFGEQFF
TGCGCCAGCAGCCAAAGGATAGGGTTCGGTGAGCAGTTCTTC
>TRBJ2-7|many|.|TRBV7-2
CASSLTGIDEQYF
TGTGCCAGCAGCTTAACAGGGATCGACGAGCAGTACTTC
>TRBJ2-3|many|.|TRBV2
CASSLETSTDTQYF
TGTGCCAGCAGTTTAGAAACTAGCACAGATACGCAGTATTTT
>TRBJ2-2|many|TRBD1|TRBV7-6
CASSPHPGTAGELFF
TGTGCCAGCAGCCCCCACCCCGGGACAGCCGGGGAGCTGTTTTTT
>TRBJ2-5|many|.|TRBV7-9
CASSLFGQVSMQETQYF
TGTGCCAGCAGCTTATTTGGTCAGGTCTCCATGCAAGAGACCCAGTACTTC
>TRBJ2-3|many|.|TRBV28
CASSPQDTQYF
TGTGCCAGCAGTCCCCAAGATACGCAGTATTTT
>TRBJ1-4|.|TRBD1|TRBV7-6
CASSFEAGGEKLFF
TGTGCCAGCAGCTTTGAGGCAGGGGGTGAAAAACTGTTTTTT
>TRBJ1-3|.|TRBD1|TRBV12-3/TRBV12-4
CASSSQGVGGNTIYF
TGTGCCAGCAGCTCACAGGGGGTCGGTGGAAACACCATATATTTT
>TRBJ2-2|many|TRBD2|TRBV7-6
CASSVGLAGGYTGELFF
TGTGCCAGCAGCGTGGGACTAGCGGGGGGATACACCGGGGAGCTGTTTTTT
>TRBJ2-1|many|TRBD1|TRBV20-1
CSAPDRVYNEQFF
TGCAGTGCTCCGGACAGGGTCTACAATGAGCAGTTCTTC
>TRBJ2-1|few|.|TRBV24-1
CATSDLDSRAVPNEQFF
TGTGCCACCAGTGATTTAGACTCTAGGGCCGTCCCAAATGAGCAGTTCTTC
>TRBJ1-1|many|.|TRBV7-3
CASSGQRNTEAFF
TGTGCCAGCAGCGGCCAGAGGAACACTGAAGCTTTCTTT
>TRBJ2-7|.|.|TRBV7-6
CASSAESYEQYF
TGTGCCAGCAGCGCCGAGAGTTACGAGCAGTACTTC
>TRBJ1-2|few|TRBD1|TRBV29-1
CSVEGQHLYGYTF
TGCAGCGTCGAGGGACAGCATCTCTATGGCTACACCTTC
>TRBJ1-1|many|TRBD1|TRBV6-1
CASRGTENTEAFF
TGTGCCAGCAGAGGGACAGAGAACACTGAAGCTTTCTTT
>TRBJ2-3|few|TRBD2|TRBV10-3
CAISEETSGGGTDTQYF
TGTGCCATCAGTGAGGAAACTAGCGGGGGTGGCACAGATACGCAGTATTTT
>TRBJ2-7|many|.|TRBV7-4
CASSHGRGGSYEQYF
TGTGCCAGCAGCCATGGGAGGGGGGGCTCCTACGAGCAGTACTTC
>TRBJ2-5|many|TRBD1|TRBV23-1
CASSHPGQGASQETQYF
TGCGCCAGCAGTCATCCCGGACAGGGGGCTTCCCAAGAGACCCAGTACTTC
>TRBJ1-3|many|.|TRBV12-3/TRBV12-4
CASSSDSPGNTIYF
TGTGCCAGCAGTTCCGACTCTCCTGGAAACACCATATATTTT
>TRBJ2-1|many|TRBD1|TRBV5-6
CASSLWDRPQFF
TGTGCCAGCAGCTTGTGGGACAGGCCTCAGTTCTTC
>TRBJ2-1|many|TRBD2|TRBV2
CASRVSGESYNEQFF
TGTGCCAGCAGGGTTAGCGGGGAGTCCTACAATGAGCAGTTCTTC
>TRBJ1-1|few|.|TRBV29-1
CSVEDTAKNTEAFF
TGCAGCGTTGAAGATACGGCTAAGAACACTGAAGCTTTCTTT
>TRBJ2-2|many|TRBD2|TRBV7-2
CASSLRTSGAGELFF
TGTGCCAGCAGCTTAAGGACTAGCGGGGCCGGGGAGCTGTTTTTT
>TRBJ1-5|.|.|TRBV2
CASSRTRGGKPQHF
TGTGCCAGCAGCCGTACCAGGGGTGGTAAGCCCCAGCATTTT
>TRBJ1-2|many|TRBD1|TRBV20-1
CSPGGFYGYTF
TGCAGCCCAGGGGGATTCTATGGCTACACCTTC
>TRBJ1-2|.|.|TRBV20-1
CSAKKSVYYGYTF
TGCAGTGCTAAAAAATCGGTTTATTATGGCTACACCTTC
>TRBJ1-5|many|.|TRBV28
CASRTTPTNQPQHF
TGTGCCAGTAGAACCACTCCAACAAATCAGCCCCAGCATTTT
>TRBJ1-1|many|.|TRBV7-2
CASSLLGGVGTEAFF
TGTGCCAGCAGCTTATTAGGGGGGGTTGGCACTGAAGCTTTCTTT
>TRBJ1-2|many|TRBD1|TRBV28
CASNRDRGVGYTF
TGTGCCAGCAACAGAGACAGGGGAGTAGGCTACACCTTC
>TRBJ1-1|many|.|TRBV6-6
CASSYLVTEAFF
TGTGCCAGCAGTTACCTGGTGACTGAAGCTTTCTTT
>TRBJ2-3|many|.|TRBV10-1
CASSTYMDTQYF
TGCGCCAGCAGTACTTATATGGATACGCAGTATTTT
>TRBJ1-1|.|.|TRBV29-1
CSVGGPERTPAFF
TGCAGCGTTGGGGGCCCGGAAAGGACACCTGCTTTCTTT
>TRBJ1-1|many|.|TRBV29-1
CSLMEGNTEAFF
TGCAGCTTAATGGAGGGGAACACTGAAGCTTTCTTT
>TRBJ2-1|many|TRBD2|TRBV7-9
CASRSPGLAGGNEQFF
TGTGCCAGCAGGTCGCCGGGGCTAGCGGGGGGGAATGAGCAGTTCTTC
>TRBJ1-3|few|.|TRBV6-2/TRBV6-3
CASSFRRGGNTIYF
TGTGCCAGCAGTTTCCGGAGGGGTGGAAACACCATATATTTT
>TRBJ2-1|.|TRBD1|TRBV6-2/TRBV6-3
CASSGQEYNEQFF
TGTGCCAGCAGTGGACAGGAGTACAATGAGCAGTTCTTC
>TRBJ2-3|many|TRBD1|TRBV7-2
CASRRQGSTDTQYF
TGTGCCAGCAGGCGACAGGGCAGCACAGATACGCAGTATTTT
>TRBJ2-2|many|.|TRBV7-2
CASSLAHALFGGELFF
TGTGCCAGCAGCCTCGCCCACGCGCTTTTTGGCGGGGAGCTGTTTTTT
>TRBJ2-1|few|TRBD2|TRBV2
CASSEGLGYNEQFF
TGTGCCAGCAGTGAGGGACTAGGCTACAATGAGCAGTTCTTC
>TRBJ1-4|many|.|TRBV6-1
CASSPLTLATNEKLFF
TGTGCCAGCAGTCCCCTGACCCTCGCAACTAATGAAAAACTGTTTTTT
>TRBJ1-2|many|TRBD1|TRBV4-2
CASSQGDRNYGYTF
TGTGCCAGCAGCCAAGGGGACAGAAACTATGGCTACACCTTC
>TRBJ1-2|many|.|TRBV28
CASSLPGGYGYTF
TGTGCCAGCAGTTTACCGGGGGGCTATGGCTACACCTTC
>TRBJ1-3|.|.|TRBV4-2
CASSREDTLGNTIYF
TGTGCCAGCAGCCGTGAGGACACCTTGGGAAACACCATATATTTT